This paragraph reports one TCR beta chain. The antigen remains undetermined. The CDR3 is 13 amino acids. Germline values: CDR1 SGHRS, CDR2 YFSETQ. Trimming left V 3 bases short and J 7 bases short, with 14 bases between. This specimen belongs to a study of OX40 agonist ivuxolimab in advanced cancers. Overall study: The dose-escalation cohort had hepatocellular carcinoma, melanoma, renal cell or head and neck cancer.

Study-level results: Antigen specificity remained undetermined for the expanded peripheral T cells. Within 6 weeks, CD4+ and CD8+ blood T cells expanded clonally at 0.1 to 3.0 mg/kg.

Clones were read by immunoSEQ multiplex PCR, and TCRdb kept only the in-frame ones, dropping some. Among some 74,000 clones listed, less than 90% were seen once. This rearrangement joins TRBV5-1 to TRBJ2-7; tentative D call: TRBD1 (6 bases). The sequence was collected from an adult with an advanced solid tumor such as melanoma, head and neck, liver or kidney cancer. This specimen consisted of CD4+ or CD8+ T cells sorted from blood, obtained in a trial of the OX40 agonist ivuxolimab. CDR3 sequence reads: CASSWGHEGEQYF. CDR3 nucleotides: TGCGCCAGCAGCTGGGGACATGAGGGTGAGCAGTACTTC.